This T cell receptor beta chain was recorded in a study of blood T cells in healthy people across ages. Overall study results and limits: Whereas aged donors had fewer naive CD4+ cells, long-lived donors had more of them and higher diversity.

A second PCR of 7 to 11 cycles used a sample-barcoded 5' primer and a J-beta primer mix. Each cDNA molecule received a tag from a template-switch adaptor that had 12 random nucleotides. TCRdb reanalysed the 5' RACE reads using MiXCR and keeps one entry per CDR3 protein. The table records 1.5 million to 2 million distinct CDR3 sequences, about 32% of them present only once. The sample providers were healthy Caucasian people from Russia, aged roughly 6 to 95. There were at least 5.5 micrograms of total RNA extracted from every sample. This clonotype has just a few counts. Its specificity is unknown. This clonotype was obtained from a woman under 40 in good health. Material: blood.

As DNA, the CDR3 is TGTGCCAGCAGTTACCGGACCACGGAGACCCAGTACTTC. Protein product: CASSYRTTETQYF. This chain uses TRBV6-2 or TRBV6-3 with TRBJ2-5; D is unclear. Germline V gives CDR1 MNHEY, CDR2 SVGEGT. Trimming cost V 2 bases and J 5 bases, with 9 bases left between them. The CDR3 has 13 amino acids.